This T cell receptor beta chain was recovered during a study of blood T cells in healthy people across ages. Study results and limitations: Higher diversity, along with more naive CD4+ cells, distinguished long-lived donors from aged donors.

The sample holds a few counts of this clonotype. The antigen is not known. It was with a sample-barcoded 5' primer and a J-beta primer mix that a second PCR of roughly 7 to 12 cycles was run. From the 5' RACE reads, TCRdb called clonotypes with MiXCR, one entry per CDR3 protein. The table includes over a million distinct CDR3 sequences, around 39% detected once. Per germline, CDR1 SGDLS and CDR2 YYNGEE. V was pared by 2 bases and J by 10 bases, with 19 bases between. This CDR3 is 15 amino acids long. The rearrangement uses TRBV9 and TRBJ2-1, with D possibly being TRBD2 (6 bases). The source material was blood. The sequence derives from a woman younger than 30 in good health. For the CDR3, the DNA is TGTGCCAGCAGCGTCACTAGCAGCCCCCTCATGGAGCAGTTCTTC. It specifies CASSVTSSPLMEQFF.